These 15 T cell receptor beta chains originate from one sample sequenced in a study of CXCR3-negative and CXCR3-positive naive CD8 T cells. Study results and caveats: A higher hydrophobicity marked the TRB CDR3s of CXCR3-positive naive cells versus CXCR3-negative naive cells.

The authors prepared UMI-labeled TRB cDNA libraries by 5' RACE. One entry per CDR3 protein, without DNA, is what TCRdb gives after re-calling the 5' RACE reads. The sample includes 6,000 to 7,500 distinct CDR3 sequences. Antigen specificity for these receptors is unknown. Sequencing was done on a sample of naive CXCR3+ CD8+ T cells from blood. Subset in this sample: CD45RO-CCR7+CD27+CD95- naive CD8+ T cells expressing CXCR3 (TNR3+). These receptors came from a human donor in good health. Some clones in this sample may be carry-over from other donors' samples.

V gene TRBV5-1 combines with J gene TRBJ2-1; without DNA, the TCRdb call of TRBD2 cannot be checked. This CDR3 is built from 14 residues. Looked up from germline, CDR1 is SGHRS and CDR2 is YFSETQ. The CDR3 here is CASSLRAPSYEQYF.

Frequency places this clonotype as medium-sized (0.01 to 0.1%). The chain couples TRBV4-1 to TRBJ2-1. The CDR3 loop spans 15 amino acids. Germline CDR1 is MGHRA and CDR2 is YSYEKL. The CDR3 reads CASSPYGSSYNEQFF.

The CDR3 protein is CASSGGTGGDTDTQYF. The chain joins TRBV5-1 to TRBJ2-3; as DNA is missing, the TRBD1 call by TCRdb cannot be tested. This CDR3 has 16 residues. The germline gives CDR1 SGHRS, CDR2 YFSETQ. Full variable domain (outside the CDR3, taken from reference TRBV5-1 and TRBJ2-3): KAGVTQTPRYLIKTRGQQVTLSCSPISGHRSVSWYQQTPGQGLQFLFEYFSETQRNKGNFPGRFSGRQFSNSRSEMNVSTLELGDSALYLCASSGGTGGDTDTQYFGPGTRLTVL.

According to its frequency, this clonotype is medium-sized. Here the CDR3 reads CASARGNEKLFF. The chain recombines TRBV12-3 or TRBV12-4 with TRBJ1-4. This CDR3 spans 12 amino acids.

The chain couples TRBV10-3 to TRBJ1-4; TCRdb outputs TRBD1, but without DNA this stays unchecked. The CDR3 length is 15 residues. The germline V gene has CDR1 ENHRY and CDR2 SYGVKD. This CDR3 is CAISVSGSDHEKLFF.

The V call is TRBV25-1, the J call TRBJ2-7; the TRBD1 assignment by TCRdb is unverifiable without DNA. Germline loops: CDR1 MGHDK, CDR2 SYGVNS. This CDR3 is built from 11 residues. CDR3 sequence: CASMGVGEQYF.

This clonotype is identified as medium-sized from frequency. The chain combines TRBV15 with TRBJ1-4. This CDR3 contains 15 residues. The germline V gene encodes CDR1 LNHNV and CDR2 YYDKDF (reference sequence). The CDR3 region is CATSSHTATNEKLFF.

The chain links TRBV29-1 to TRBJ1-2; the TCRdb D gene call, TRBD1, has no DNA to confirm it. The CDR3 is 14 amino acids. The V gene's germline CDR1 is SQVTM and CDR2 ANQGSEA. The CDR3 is CSVGTGAGFYGYTF.

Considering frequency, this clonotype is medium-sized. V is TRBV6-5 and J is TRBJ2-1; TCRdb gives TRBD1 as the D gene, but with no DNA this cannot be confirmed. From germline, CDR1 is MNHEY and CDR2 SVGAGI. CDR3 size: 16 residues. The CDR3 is CASSSNRGPYYNEQFF.

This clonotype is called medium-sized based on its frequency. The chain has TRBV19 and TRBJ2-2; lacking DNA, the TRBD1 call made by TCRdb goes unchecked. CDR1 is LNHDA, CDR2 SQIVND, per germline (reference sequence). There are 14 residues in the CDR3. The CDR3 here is CASRQGWGTGELFF.

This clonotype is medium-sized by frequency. CDR3 amino acids: CASSYGSLTYNEQFF. The rearrangement uses TRBV6-2 or TRBV6-3 and TRBJ2-1. The germline V gene encodes CDR1 MNHEY and CDR2 SVGEGT. This CDR3 is 15 amino acids long.

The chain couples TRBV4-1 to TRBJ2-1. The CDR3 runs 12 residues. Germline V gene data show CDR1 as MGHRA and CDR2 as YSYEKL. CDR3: CASSPGSNEQFF.

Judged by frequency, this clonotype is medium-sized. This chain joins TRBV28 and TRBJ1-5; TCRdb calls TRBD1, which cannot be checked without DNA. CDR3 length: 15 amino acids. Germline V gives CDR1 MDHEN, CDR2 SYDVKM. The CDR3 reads CASSSGTGYYQPQHF.

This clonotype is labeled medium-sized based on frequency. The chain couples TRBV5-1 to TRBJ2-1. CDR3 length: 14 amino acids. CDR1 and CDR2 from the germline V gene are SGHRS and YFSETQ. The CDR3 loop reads CASESGAYYNEQFF.

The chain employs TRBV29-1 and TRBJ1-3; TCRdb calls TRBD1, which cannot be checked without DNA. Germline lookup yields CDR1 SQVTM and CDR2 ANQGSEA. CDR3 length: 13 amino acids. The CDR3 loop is CSAAGQGGNTIYF.